This T cell receptor (beta chain) derives from a study of Ad26.COV2.S vaccination and SARS-CoV-2 variants. Study-level results: In TCR breadth and depth analyses, total T cell responses may have been underestimated.

This CDR3 has 12 amino acids. V dropped 5 bases and J dropped 7 bases, with 11 bases sitting between them. Germline lookup yields CDR1 SGHNT and CDR2 YENEEA. Sequenced by immunoSEQ multiplex PCR; TCRdb stores in-frame clones only, minus some. The sample includes 85,000 to 95,000 clones, roughly 85% seen only once; the top ten take 16%. To note about this clone: The antigen remains unidentified.

The TCR comes from a human donor who had recovered from COVID-19. Specimen: peripheral blood, collected after recovery from COVID-19. The chain recombines TRBV11-3 with TRBJ1-2; D ambiguous. CDR3 amino acids: CASSLSGGGYTF. The CDR3 DNA reads as TGTGCCAGCAGCCTTTCGGGCGGTGGCTACACCTTC.